Sequencing of this T cell receptor beta chain was carried out in a study of T-cell memory formation after mild COVID-19. Germline V gene lookup returns CDR1 PRHDT and CDR2 FYEKMQ (reference sequence). After removal of 3 bases from V and 3 bases from J, the junction contained 8 bases not matched to a gene. The CDR3 has 16 amino acids. One entry per CDR3 protein, called by TCRdb with MiXCR from the 5' RACE reads. The table lists 400,000 to 450,000 distinct CDR3 sequences, roughly 18% of them singletons, with 20% to 25% in the top ten. Study-wide points: Clones that shrank (day 15 to 85) were balanced CD4/CD8, whereas later expanders leaned CD4+. CM and EM subsets held most contracting CD4+ clones; EMRA held CD8+ ones.

This clonotype appeared a few times. As yet, its antigen is unknown. The chain uses TRBV13 and TRBJ2-1, with 7 bases aligning to TRBD2. This receptor was obtained from a man between 18 and 29 years old who had mild COVID-19 (a few samples of this study predate the infection). Cell type and time point are not known. Material for sequencing was PBMCs or a T cell subset sorted from them (not recorded which). The CDR3 protein is CASSFLSGANYNEQFF. The CDR3 DNA follows: TGTGCCAGCAGCTTCCTCAGCGGGGCCAACTACAATGAGCAGTTCTTC.